The T cell receptor beta chain under discussion was sequenced for a study of T cell responses to AZD1222 COVID-19 vaccine. The CDR3 covers 14 residues. Per the germline V gene, CDR1 is MDHEN and CDR2 is SYDVKM. Trimming stripped 6 bases from V and 0 bases from J, with 11 bases between. Assay used: immunoSEQ multiplex PCR; TCRdb lists only in-frame clones, some missing. The profile shows about 150,000 clones, over 85% of them singletons. The gene calls are TRBV28 and TRBJ2-5; D perhaps matches TRBD2 (5 bases). This receptor was identified in an adult in good health. The sample was peripheral blood, taken on day 0 of AZD1222 vaccination. The CDR3 here is CASRDGEYQETQYF. As DNA, the CDR3 is TGTGCCAGCAGGGACGGGGAGTACCAAGAGACCCAGTACTTC.